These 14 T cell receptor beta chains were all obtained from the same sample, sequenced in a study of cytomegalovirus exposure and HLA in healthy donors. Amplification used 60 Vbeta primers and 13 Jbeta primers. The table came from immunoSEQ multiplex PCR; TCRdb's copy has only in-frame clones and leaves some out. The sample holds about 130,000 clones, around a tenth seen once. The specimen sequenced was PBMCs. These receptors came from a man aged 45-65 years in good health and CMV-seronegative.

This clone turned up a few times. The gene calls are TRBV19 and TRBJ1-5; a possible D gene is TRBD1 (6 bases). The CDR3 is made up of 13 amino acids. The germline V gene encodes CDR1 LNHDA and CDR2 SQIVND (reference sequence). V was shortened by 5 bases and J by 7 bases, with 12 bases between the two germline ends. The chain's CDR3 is CASSDKGDQPQHF. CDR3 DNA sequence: TGTGCCAGTAGTGACAAGGGGGACCAGCCCCAGCATTTT.

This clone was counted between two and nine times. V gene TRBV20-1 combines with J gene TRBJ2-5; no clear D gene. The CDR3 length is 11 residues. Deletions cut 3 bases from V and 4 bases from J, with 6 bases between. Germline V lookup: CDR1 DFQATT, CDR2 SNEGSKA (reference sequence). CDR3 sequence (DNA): TGCAGTGCTAGTTATCCAGAGACCCAGTACTTC. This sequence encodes CSASYPETQYF.

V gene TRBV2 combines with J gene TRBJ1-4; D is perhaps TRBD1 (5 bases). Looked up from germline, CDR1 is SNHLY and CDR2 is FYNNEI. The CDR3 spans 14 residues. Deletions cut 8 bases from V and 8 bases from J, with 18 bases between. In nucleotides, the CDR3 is TGTGCCAGCGTATCGGGGAGGGGAGAGGAAAAACTGTTTTTT. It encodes CASVSGRGEEKLFF. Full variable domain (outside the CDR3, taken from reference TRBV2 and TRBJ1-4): EPEVTQTPSHQVTQMGQEVILRCVPISNHLYFYWYRQILGQKVEFLVSFYNNEISEKSEIFDDQFSVERPDGSNFTLKIRSTKLEDSAMYFCASVSGRGEEKLFFGSGTQLSVL.

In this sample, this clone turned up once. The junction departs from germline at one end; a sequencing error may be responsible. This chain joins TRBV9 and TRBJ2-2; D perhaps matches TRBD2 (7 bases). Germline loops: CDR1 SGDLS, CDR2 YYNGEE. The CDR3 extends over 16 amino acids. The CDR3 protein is CASNVVGGANTGELFF. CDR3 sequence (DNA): TGTGCCAGCAACGTAGTGGGGGGGGCCAACACCGGGGAGCTGTTTTTT. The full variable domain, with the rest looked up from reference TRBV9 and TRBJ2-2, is DSGVTQTPKHLITATGQRVTLRCSPRSGDLSVYWYQQSLDQGLQFLIQYYNGEERAKGNILERFSAQQFPDLHSELNLSSLELGDSALYFCASNVVGGANTGELFFGEGSRLTVL.

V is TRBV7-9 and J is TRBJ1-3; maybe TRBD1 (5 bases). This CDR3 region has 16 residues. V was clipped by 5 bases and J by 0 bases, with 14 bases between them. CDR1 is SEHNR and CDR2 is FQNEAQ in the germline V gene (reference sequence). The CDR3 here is CASSLGLLSSGNTIYF. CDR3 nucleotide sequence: TGTGCCAGCAGCCTGGGACTGCTGAGCTCTGGAAACACCATATATTTT. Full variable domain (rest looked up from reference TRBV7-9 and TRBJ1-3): DTGVSQNPRHKITKRGQNVTFRCDPISEHNRLYWYRQTLGQGPEFLTYFQNEAQLEKSRLLSDRFSAERPKGSFSTLEIQRTEQGDSAMYLCASSLGLLSSGNTIYFGEGSWLTVV.

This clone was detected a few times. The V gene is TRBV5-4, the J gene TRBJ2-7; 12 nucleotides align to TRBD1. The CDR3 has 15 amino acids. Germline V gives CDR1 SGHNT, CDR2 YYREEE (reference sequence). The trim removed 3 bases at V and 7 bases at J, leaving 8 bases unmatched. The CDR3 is CASSWGGQGAQEQYF. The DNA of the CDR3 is TGTGCCAGCAGCTGGGGGGGACAGGGGGCGCAGGAGCAGTACTTC.

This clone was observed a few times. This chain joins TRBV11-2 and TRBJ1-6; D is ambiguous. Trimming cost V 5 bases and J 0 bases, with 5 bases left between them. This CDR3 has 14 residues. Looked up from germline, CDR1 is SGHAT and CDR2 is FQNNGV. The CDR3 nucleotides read TGTGCCAGCAGCCCTAGCTCCTATAATTCACCCCTCCACTTT. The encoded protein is CASSPSSYNSPLHF.

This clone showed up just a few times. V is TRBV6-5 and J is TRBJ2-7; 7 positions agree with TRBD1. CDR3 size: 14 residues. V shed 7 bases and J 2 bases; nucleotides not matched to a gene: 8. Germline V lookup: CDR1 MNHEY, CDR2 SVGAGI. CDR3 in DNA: TGTGCCAGCACTCCGGACAGGCTCCCCTACGAGCAGTACTTC. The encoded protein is CASTPDRLPYEQYF.

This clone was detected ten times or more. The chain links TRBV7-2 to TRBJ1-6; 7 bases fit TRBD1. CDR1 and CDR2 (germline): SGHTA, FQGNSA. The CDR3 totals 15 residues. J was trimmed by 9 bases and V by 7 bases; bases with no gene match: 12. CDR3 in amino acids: CASKPADRESSPLHF. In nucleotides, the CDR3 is TGTGCCAGCAAGCCCGCCGACAGGGAAAGTTCACCCCTCCACTTT.

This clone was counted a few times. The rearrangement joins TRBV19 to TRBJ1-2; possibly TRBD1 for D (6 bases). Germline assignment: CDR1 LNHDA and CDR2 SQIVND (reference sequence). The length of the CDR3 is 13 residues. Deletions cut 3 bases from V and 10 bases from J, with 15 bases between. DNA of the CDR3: TGTGCCAGTAGTATCGGCGGGGGGGCCATCTACACCTTC. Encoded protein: CASSIGGGAIYTF.

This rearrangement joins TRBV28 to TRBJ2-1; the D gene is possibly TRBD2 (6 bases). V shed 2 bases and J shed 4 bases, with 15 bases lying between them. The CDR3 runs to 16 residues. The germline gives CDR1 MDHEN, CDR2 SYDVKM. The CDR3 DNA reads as TGTGCCAGCAGTTTAGTTGGGGTAGCGGTTTACAATGAGCAGTTCTTC. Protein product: CASSLVGVAVYNEQFF.

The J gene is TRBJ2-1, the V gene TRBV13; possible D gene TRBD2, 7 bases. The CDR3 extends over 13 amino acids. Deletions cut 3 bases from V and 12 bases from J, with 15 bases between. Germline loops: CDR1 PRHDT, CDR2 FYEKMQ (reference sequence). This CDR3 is CASSFPGGGGQFF. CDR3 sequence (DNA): TGTGCCAGCAGCTTCCCCGGGGGAGGGGGGCAGTTCTTC.

CDR3 sequence: CASSPQTGAGELFF. The DNA for the CDR3 is TGTGCCAGCTCACCACAGACAGGGGCCGGGGAGCTGTTTTTT. The rearrangement links TRBV18 to TRBJ2-2, with 8 nucleotides matching TRBD1. CDR1 and CDR2 (germline): KGHSH, LQKENI. The CDR3 runs to 14 residues. After removal of 1 base from V and 6 bases from J, the junction contained 1 base not matched to a gene. Drawing the rest from reference TRBV18 and TRBJ2-2, the complete variable domain is NAGVMQNPRHLVRRRGQEARLRCSPMKGHSHVYWYRQLPEEGLKFMVYLQKENIIDESGMPKERFSAEFPKEGPSILRIQQVVRGDSAAYFCASSPQTGAGELFFGEGSRLTVL.

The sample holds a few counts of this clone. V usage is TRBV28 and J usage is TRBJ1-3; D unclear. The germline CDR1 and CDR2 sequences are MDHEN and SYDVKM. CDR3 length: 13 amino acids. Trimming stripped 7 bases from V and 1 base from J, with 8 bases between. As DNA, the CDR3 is TGTGCCAGCATTCGGGGTTCTGGAAACACCATATATTTT. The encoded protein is CASIRGSGNTIYF.